This TCR beta chain was recovered during a study of control samples from healthy donors and cancer patients. The data were produced by immunoSEQ multiplex PCR, yet TCRdb's version contains in-frame clones alone and is incomplete. The data contain roughly 120,000 clones, 85% to 90% of them singletons. Germline V gene lookup returns CDR1 SGHTA and CDR2 FQGTGA. V was cut by 2 bases and J by 3 bases, with 7 bases left in between. CDR3 length: 13 residues. The sample taken for sequencing was PBMCs. The clonotype was recovered from a woman in her fifties or sixties with lung cancer. The chain combines TRBV7-3 with TRBJ1-1, with D unclear. Written as DNA, the CDR3 is TGTGCCAGCAGCTTAGGGGAGGACACTGAAGCTTTCTTT. This translates into CASSLGEDTEAFF.